The following is a T cell receptor (beta chain) sequence with its context. Treatment specified: oral pan-JAK inhibitor, 5-10 mg twice daily. Reverse transcription of extracted RNA yielded cDNA, which provided the sequencing template. Sequenced by immunoSEQ multiplex PCR; TCRdb stores in-frame clones only, minus some. The sample shows 150,000 to 200,000 clones, under 80% of them seen only once. These data originate in a study of CD8+ T cells in alopecia areata. The sequence derives from a human donor with alopecia areata. The sample here was CD4+ T cells sorted from blood, taken around week 50, from a patient treated with tofacitinib.

CDR3 protein: CASFGDRGQAGANVLTF. The CDR3 DNA reads as TGTGCCAGCTTCGGGGACAGGGGGCAAGCTGGGGCCAACGTCCTGACTTTC. The rearrangement links TRBV5-6 to TRBJ2-6, with TRBD1 matching 12 bases. In germline, CDR1 is SGHDT, CDR2 YYEEEE. The CDR3 runs to 17 residues. With 7 bases clipped from V and 2 bases from J, the junction kept 7 bases outside the gene matches.